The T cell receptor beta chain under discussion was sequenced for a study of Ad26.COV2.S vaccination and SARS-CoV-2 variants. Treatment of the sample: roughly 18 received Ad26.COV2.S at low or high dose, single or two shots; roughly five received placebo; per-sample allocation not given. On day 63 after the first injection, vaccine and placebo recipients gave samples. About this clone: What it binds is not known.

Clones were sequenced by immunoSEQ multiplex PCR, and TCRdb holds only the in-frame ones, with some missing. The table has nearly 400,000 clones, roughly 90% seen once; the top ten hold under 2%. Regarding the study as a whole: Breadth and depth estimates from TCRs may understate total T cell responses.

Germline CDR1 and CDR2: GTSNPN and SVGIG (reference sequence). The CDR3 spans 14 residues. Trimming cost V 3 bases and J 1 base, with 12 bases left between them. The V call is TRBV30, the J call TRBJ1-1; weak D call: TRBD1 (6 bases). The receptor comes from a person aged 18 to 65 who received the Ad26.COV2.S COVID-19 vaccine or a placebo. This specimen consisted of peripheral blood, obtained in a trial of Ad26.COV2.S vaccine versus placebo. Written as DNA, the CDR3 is TGTGCCTGGAGCCTTACAGGGAGGAACACTGAAGCTTTCTTT. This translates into CAWSLTGRNTEAFF.